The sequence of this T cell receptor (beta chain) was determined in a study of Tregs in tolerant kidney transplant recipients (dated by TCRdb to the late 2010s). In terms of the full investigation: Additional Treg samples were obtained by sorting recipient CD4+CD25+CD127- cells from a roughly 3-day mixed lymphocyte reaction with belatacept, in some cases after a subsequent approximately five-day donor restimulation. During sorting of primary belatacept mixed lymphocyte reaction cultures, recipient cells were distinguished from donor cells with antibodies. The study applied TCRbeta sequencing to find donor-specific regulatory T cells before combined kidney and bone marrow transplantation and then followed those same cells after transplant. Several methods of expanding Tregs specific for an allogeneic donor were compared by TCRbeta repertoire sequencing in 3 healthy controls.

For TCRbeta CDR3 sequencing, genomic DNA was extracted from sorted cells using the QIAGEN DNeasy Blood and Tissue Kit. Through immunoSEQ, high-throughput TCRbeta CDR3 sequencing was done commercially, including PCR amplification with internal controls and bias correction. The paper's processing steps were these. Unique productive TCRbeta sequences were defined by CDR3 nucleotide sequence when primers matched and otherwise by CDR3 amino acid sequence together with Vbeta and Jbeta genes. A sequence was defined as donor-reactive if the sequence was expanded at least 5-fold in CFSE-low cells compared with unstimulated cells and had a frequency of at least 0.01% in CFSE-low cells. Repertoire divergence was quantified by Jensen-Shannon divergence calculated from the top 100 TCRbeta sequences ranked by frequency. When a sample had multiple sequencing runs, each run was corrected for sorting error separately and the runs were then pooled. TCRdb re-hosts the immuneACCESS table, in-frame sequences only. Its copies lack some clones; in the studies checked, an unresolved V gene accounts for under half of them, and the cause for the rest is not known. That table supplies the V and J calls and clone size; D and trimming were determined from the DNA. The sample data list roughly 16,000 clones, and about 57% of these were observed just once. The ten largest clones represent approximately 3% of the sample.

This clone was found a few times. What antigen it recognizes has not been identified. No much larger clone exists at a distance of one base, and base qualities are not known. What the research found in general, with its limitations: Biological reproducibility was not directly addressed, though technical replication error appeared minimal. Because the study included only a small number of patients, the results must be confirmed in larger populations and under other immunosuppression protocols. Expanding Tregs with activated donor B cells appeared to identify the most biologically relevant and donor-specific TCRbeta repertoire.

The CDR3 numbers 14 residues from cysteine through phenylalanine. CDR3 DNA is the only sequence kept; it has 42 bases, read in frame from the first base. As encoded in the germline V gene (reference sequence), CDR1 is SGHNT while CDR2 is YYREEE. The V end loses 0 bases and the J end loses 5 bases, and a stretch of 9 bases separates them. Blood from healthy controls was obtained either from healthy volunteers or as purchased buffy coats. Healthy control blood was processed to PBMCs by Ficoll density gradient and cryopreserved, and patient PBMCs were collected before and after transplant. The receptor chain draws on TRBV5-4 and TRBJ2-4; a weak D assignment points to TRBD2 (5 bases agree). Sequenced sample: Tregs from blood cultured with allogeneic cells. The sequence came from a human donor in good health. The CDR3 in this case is CASSLAGSQNIQYF. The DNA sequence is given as TGTGCCAGCAGCTTGGCGGGGTCTCAAAACATTCAGTACTTC.